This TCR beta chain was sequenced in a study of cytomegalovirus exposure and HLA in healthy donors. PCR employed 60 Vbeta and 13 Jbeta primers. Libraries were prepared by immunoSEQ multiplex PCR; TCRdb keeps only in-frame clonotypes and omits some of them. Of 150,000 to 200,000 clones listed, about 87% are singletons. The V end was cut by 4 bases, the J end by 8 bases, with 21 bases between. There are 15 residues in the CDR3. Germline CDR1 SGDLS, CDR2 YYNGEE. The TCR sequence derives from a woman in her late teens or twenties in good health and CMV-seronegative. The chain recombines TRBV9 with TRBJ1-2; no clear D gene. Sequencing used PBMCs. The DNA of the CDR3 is TGTGCCAGCAGCCCCGAGGCCCGGAAGGTAAAGGGCTACACCTTC. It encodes CASSPEARKVKGYTF. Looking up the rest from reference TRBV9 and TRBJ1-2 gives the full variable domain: DSGVTQTPKHLITATGQRVTLRCSPRSGDLSVYWYQQSLDQGLQFLIQYYNGEERAKGNILERFSAQQFPDLHSELNLSSLELGDSALYFCASSPEARKVKGYTFGSGTRLTVV.